The clone carrying this T cell receptor beta chain was counted ten times or more. Its matching antigen is unknown. The data belong to a study of regulatory T cells in long-lasting Graves disease. Looking at the study overall: The term persistent Graves' disease signified upward of 5 years on antithyroid drugs with positive TSH receptor antibodies. Points from the study as a whole: Less diverse TCR repertoires were seen in persistent Graves' patients than in newly diagnosed ones. Persistent disease preferred TRBV28, TRBJ1-2 and TRBJ2-5. Study of thyroid tissue was not done, with only peripheral blood studied.

According to the study, TCR beta libraries were built with iRepertoire HTBI primers and CDR3-region Arm-PCR. TCRdb recomputed calls from the multiplex PCR reads with MiXCR, one row per CDR3 protein. The sample contains about 340,000 distinct CDR3 sequences, around 19% of which appear only once. The CDR3 length is 20 residues. Germline V CDR1 and CDR2: KGHDR, SFDVKD. The V end was cut by 4 bases, the J end by 9 bases, with 32 bases between. The time point denotes: persistent/refractory GD, antithyroid drugs over 5 years with positive TRAb. Generation of the TCR library employed RNA extracted from PBMCs.

The sequence derives from a female donor with Graves disease. The sample was peripheral blood mononuclear cells (PBMCs), taken when the disease was refractory, from a patient treated with antithyroid drugs. The V gene is TRBV24-1, the J gene TRBJ2-2; a weak D match, TRBD2 (7 bases). The CDR3 DNA follows: TGTGCCACCAGTGAAAATACCCCTTCTTGGGGGGGGCGAGTTGGCTGGGAGCTGTTTTTT. Translation gives CATSENTPSWGGRVGWELFF.